A single sample is the source of the 14 T cell receptor beta chains below, sequenced in a study of T cells in localized non-small cell lung cancer (dated by TCRdb to between 2020 and 2021). The library was prepared using the immunoSEQ multiplex PCR assay. TCRdb provides this immuneACCESS table in a form limited to in-frame rearrangements. Some clones are lacking; in checked studies, under half of them reflect an unresolved V gene, and why the rest are absent is not known. The sample table holds around 41,000 clones, of which 86% were seen once. The biggest ten clones account for roughly 7% of the sample. This sample comprised peripheral blood, obtained before any cancer treatment. These receptors were obtained from a woman aged 18-50 years with stage III lung adenocarcinoma.

This sequence joins TRBV19 and TRBJ2-7; the D gene is possibly TRBD1 (6 bases). V lost 5 bases and J lost 6, with 14 bases in between. This CDR3 region has 13 residues. The germline gives CDR1 LNHDA, CDR2 SQIVND (reference sequence). DNA for the CDR3: TGTGCCAGTAGTGTCACAGGGTTAGGCGAGCAGTACTTC. Translated, it gives CASSVTGLGEQYF. Drawing the rest from reference TRBV19 and TRBJ2-7, the complete variable domain is DGGITQSPKYLFRKEGQNVTLSCEQNLNHDAMYWYRQDPGQGLRLIYYSQIVNDFQKGDIAEGYSVSREKKESFPLTVTSAQKNPTAFYLCASSVTGLGEQYFGPGTRLTVT.

The chain links TRBV5-6 to TRBJ2-5, with TRBD1 matching 7 bases. The CDR3 covers 14 residues. V lost 4 bases to trimming and J lost 3 bases; unmatched junction nucleotides: 6. Germline assignment: CDR1 SGHDT and CDR2 YYEEEE. The CDR3 loop is CASSHAGTEETQYF. CDR3 DNA sequence: TGTGCCAGCAGCCATGCAGGGACAGAAGAGACCCAGTACTTC.

This sequence joins TRBV5-6 and TRBJ2-5, with D perhaps being TRBD1 or TRBD2 (6 bases each). There are 13 residues in the CDR3. V gave up 4 bases and J gave up 5 bases, with 12 bases separating them. Per germline, CDR1 SGHDT and CDR2 YYEEEE. The CDR3 DNA is TGTGCCAGCAGCGCAACAGGGAGGGAGACCCAGTACTTC. Translation gives CASSATGRETQYF.

The gene calls are TRBV7-9 and TRBJ2-1; possible D gene TRBD2, 6 bases. Trimming stripped 4 bases from V and 4 bases from J, with 11 bases between. Germline V gene sequence: CDR1 SEHNR, CDR2 FQNEAQ (reference sequence). This CDR3 is 14 amino acids long. The CDR3 is CASSSGLVYNEQFF. CDR3 nucleotides: TGTGCCAGCAGCTCGGGACTGGTTTACAATGAGCAGTTCTTC. Drawing the rest from reference TRBV7-9 and TRBJ2-1, the complete variable domain is DTGVSQNPRHKITKRGQNVTFRCDPISEHNRLYWYRQTLGQGPEFLTYFQNEAQLEKSRLLSDRFSAERPKGSFSTLEIQRTEQGDSAMYLCASSSGLVYNEQFFGPGTRLTVL.

The chain has TRBV25-1 and TRBJ1-2, with 7 bases matching TRBD1. After removal of 8 bases from V and 8 bases from J, the junction contained 8 bases not matched to a gene. CDR1 is MGHDK and CDR2 is SYGVNS in the germline V gene. The CDR3 totals 12 residues. The CDR3 reads CASQGGAEGYTF. CDR3 coding DNA: TGTGCCAGCCAGGGGGGGGCCGAGGGCTACACCTTC.

The V and J genes are TRBV6-5 and TRBJ2-7; D is uncertain. V was cut by 4 bases and J by 2 bases, with 6 bases left in between. The CDR3 has 12 amino acids. CDR1 and CDR2 (germline): MNHEY, SVGAGI. The CDR3, as DNA: TGTGCCAGCAGTTCGACGACCTACGAGCAGTACTTC. This codes for CASSSTTYEQYF.

The chain recombines TRBV5-6 with TRBJ2-3; 7 nucleotides line up with TRBD1. This CDR3 region has 18 residues. CDR1 and CDR2 from the germline V gene are SGHDT and YYEEEE. V lost 0 bases and J lost 4; bases outside the gene matches: 14. The CDR3, as DNA: TGTGCCAGCAGCTTGGGGAGGCTAGGGGGCGCAGTCGCAGATACGCAGTATTTT. Amino acids: CASSLGRLGGAVADTQYF.

The chain couples TRBV30 to TRBJ1-4; D not certain. The germline gives CDR1 GTSNPN, CDR2 SVGIG (reference sequence). The CDR3 has 15 amino acids. V lost 0 bases and J lost 7, with 15 bases in between. The CDR3 DNA reads TGTGCCTGGAGTGTATCCGGTCCTCTAGGTGAAAAACTGTTTTTT. This codes for CAWSVSGPLGEKLFF. Looking up the rest from reference TRBV30 and TRBJ1-4 gives the full variable domain: SQTIHQWPATLVQPVGSPLSLECTVEGTSNPNLYWYRQAAGRGLQLLFYSVGIGQISSEVPQNLSASRPQDRQFILSSKKLLLSDSGFYLCAWSVSGPLGEKLFFGSGTQLSVL.

This chain links TRBV4-2 with TRBJ2-3; D is possibly TRBD2 (5 bases). V was cut by 0 bases and J by 0 bases, with 16 bases left in between. CDR3 length: 18 amino acids. CDR1 and CDR2 (germline): LGHNA, YNFKEQ. The CDR3 protein is CASSQDRQLGPSTDTQYF. The CDR3 bases are TGTGCCAGCAGCCAAGATCGGCAACTAGGCCCGAGCACAGATACGCAGTATTTT.

The chain combines TRBV7-6 with TRBJ1-1, with D maybe TRBD1 (5 bases). Germline loops: CDR1 SGHVS, CDR2 FNYEAQ. V lost 4 bases and J lost 1, with 10 bases in between. The length of the CDR3 is 14 residues. The CDR3 loop reads CASSSGLTNTEAFF. In DNA form, the CDR3 reads TGTGCCAGCAGCTCGGGACTGACGAACACTGAAGCTTTCTTT.

This clone was seen a handful of times. This chain uses TRBV5-6 with TRBJ1-3; 7 bases match TRBD1. The junction had 13 bases not matched to a gene; V was cut back by 3 bases and J by 4 bases. CDR1 is SGHDT, CDR2 YYEEEE, per germline. CDR3 length: 17 residues. CDR3 loop: CASSYDGTATSGNTIYF. Here the CDR3 DNA reads TGTGCCAGCAGCTATGACGGGACAGCGACCTCGGGAAACACCATATATTTT.

The chain couples TRBV30 to TRBJ2-3; D may be TRBD1 (5 bases). V was clipped by 3 bases and J by 0 bases, with 10 bases between them. CDR1 and CDR2 from the germline V gene are GTSNPN and SVGIG (reference sequence). This CDR3 region has 14 residues. For the CDR3, the DNA is TGTGCCTGGAGGAGAAGGGGCAGCACAGATACGCAGTATTTT. Its protein product is CAWRRRGSTDTQYF.

This chain links TRBV7-9 with TRBJ2-1; D is possibly TRBD1 or TRBD2 (5 bases each). Germline lookup yields CDR1 SEHNR and CDR2 FQNEAQ (reference sequence). This CDR3 contains 16 residues. V gave up 5 bases and J gave up 0 bases, with 14 bases separating them. As DNA, the CDR3 is TGTGCCAGCAGCCACTGGGACCGGAGCTCCTACAATGAGCAGTTCTTC. This codes for CASSHWDRSSYNEQFF.

This chain connects TRBV7-9 to TRBJ1-1; perhaps TRBD1 as D (5 bases). The CDR3 has 15 amino acids. Looked up from germline, CDR1 is SEHNR and CDR2 is FQNEAQ (reference sequence). V was shortened by 4 bases and J by 6 bases, with 18 bases between the two germline ends. The CDR3 reads CASSSPFGGMAEAFF. DNA of the CDR3: TGTGCCAGCAGCTCTCCTTTTGGGGGGATGGCTGAAGCTTTCTTT.